The 6 T cell receptor beta chains presented below share a single source sample, sequenced in a study of regulatory T cells in long-lasting Graves disease. Specified time point: persistent/refractory GD, antithyroid drugs over 5 years with positive TRAb. PBMC RNA served as the TCR library source. Library construction for TCR beta used iRepertoire HTBI primers and Arm-PCR of CDR3 regions. In TCRdb, the multiplex PCR reads were re-called with MiXCR into one record per CDR3 protein. This table has about 450,000 distinct CDR3 sequences, around 22% appearing once. This specimen was peripheral blood mononuclear cells (PBMCs), taken when the disease was refractory, from a patient treated with antithyroid drugs. The receptors derive from a female donor with Graves disease.

The V gene is TRBV27, the J gene TRBJ1-5, with 8 positions matching TRBD1. This CDR3 comprises 15 residues. V lost 8 bases to trimming and J lost 3 bases; unmatched junction nucleotides: 9. In germline, CDR1 is MNHEY, CDR2 SMNVEV (reference sequence). The CDR3 loop reads CASRSLDRVNQPQHF. CDR3 in DNA: TGTGCCAGCCGCTCCTTGGACAGGGTCAATCAGCCCCAGCATTTT.

As for this clonotype: One end of the junction varies from germline; a read error may be responsible. The CDR3 spells CASSQERRGKNTEAFF. CDR3 sequence (DNA): TGTGCCAGCAGTCAAGAACGGAGAGGGAAGAACACTGAAGCTTTCTTT. The rearrangement links TRBV14 to TRBJ1-1; no definite D call. Germline V gene lookup returns CDR1 SGHDN and CDR2 FVKESK. CDR3 length: 16 residues.

This clonotype came up a few times. The chain joins TRBV3-1 to TRBJ2-7; D is unclear. Germline V lookup: CDR1 LGHDT, CDR2 YNNKEL (reference sequence). This CDR3 contains 15 residues. Trimming took off 0 bases at V and 0 bases at J, with 9 bases between the two ends. The CDR3 loop reads CASSQDLWSSYEQYF. In DNA, the CDR3 is TGTGCCAGCAGCCAAGATCTGTGGAGCTCCTACGAGCAGTACTTC.

In regard to this clonotype: The junction differs from germline at one of its ends, possibly a read error. V is TRBV9 and J is TRBJ1-5; 7 nucleotides agree with TRBD1. Germline CDR1 SGDLS, CDR2 YYNGEE. CDR3 length: 14 residues. CDR3 nucleotides: TGTGCCGGCAGCGCCGGGACAGGCAATCAGCCCCAGCATTTT. This codes for CAGSAGTGNQPQHF. Drawing the rest from reference TRBV9 and TRBJ1-5, the complete variable domain is DSGVTQTPKHLITATGQRVTLRCSPRSGDLSVYWYQQSLDQGLQFLIQYYNGEERAKGNILERFSAQQFPDLHSELNLSSLELGDSALYFCAGSAGTGNQPQHFGDGTRLSIL.

This clonotype was found many times. This chain links TRBV29-1 with TRBJ2-6; 7 bases are shared with TRBD1. Germline V lookup: CDR1 SQVTM, CDR2 ANQGSEA. CDR3 length: 14 residues. V was pared by 8 bases and J by 4 bases, with 8 bases of the junction left unmatched. CDR3 sequence: CSTSGGTGANVLTF. The DNA of the CDR3 is TGCAGCACCTCAGGGGGAACAGGGGCCAACGTCCTGACTTTC.

This chain joins TRBV6-4 and TRBJ1-1; D gene ambiguous. V lost 6 bases, J lost 4 bases, and 15 bases lay in between. Germline V gives CDR1 MRHNA, CDR2 SNTAGT. The CDR3 extends over 14 amino acids. The CDR3 DNA reads as TGTGCCAGCAGAGTAACTCAATGGTTCACTGAAGCTTTCTTT. Its translation is CASRVTQWFTEAFF.